Below are 9 T cell receptor beta chains sequenced from a single sample in a study of blood T cell repertoires in COVID-19 (TCRdb year 2020). The library was prepared using the immunoSEQ multiplex PCR assay. TCRdb mirrors the immuneACCESS table, restricted to in-frame sequences. Some clones are absent from its copies; in checked studies, under half trace to an unresolved V gene, and the reason for the others is unknown. The table for this sample lists around 26,000 clones; roughly 84% of them were counted only once. 25% to 35% of the sample lies in the top ten. Sequencing was done on a sample of peripheral blood. The receptor set was obtained from a human donor in a cohort sampled during active COVID-19.

This clone came up once. The chain employs TRBV6-2 or TRBV6-3 and TRBJ2-3; 11 nucleotides agree with TRBD2. Germline V lookup: CDR1 MNHEY, CDR2 SVGEGT. This CDR3 has 17 amino acids. V shed 0 bases, J shed 3 bases, and the junction held 5 bases outside the gene matches. The chain's CDR3 is CASSYSATSGNTDTQYF. CDR3 DNA: TGTGCCAGCAGTTACTCGGCGACTAGCGGGAATACAGATACGCAGTATTTT.

V is TRBV5-6 and J is TRBJ2-7, with TRBD1 matching 8 bases. Germline CDR1 is SGHDT and CDR2 is YYEEEE. V gave up 4 bases and J gave up 6 bases; unmatched junction bases: 12. This CDR3 comprises 15 residues. CDR3 residues: CASSKTGEMVSEQYF. DNA for the CDR3: TGTGCCAGCAGCAAGACAGGGGAGATGGTATCCGAGCAGTACTTC.

V usage is TRBV6-5 and J usage is TRBJ1-5, with 9 bases identical to TRBD1. The CDR3 runs 16 residues. Trimming at V came to 0 bases and at J to 1 base, leaving 1 base not matched to a gene. Germline CDR1 is MNHEY and CDR2 is SVGAGI. The CDR3, as DNA: TGTGCCAGCAGTTACTCGGGACAGGGAAGCAATCAGCCCCAGCATTTT. Translating gives CASSYSGQGSNQPQHF.

The chain is built from TRBV4-1 and TRBJ1-1; 7 bases are shared with TRBD1. Germline V gene data show CDR1 as MGHRA and CDR2 as YSYEKL. This CDR3 has 16 residues. J gave up 0 bases and V 0 bases, and 4 bases lay outside the gene matches. Written as DNA, the CDR3 is TGCGCCAGCAGCCAAGATAAGGGGGCCATGAACACTGAAGCTTTCTTT. Protein product: CASSQDKGAMNTEAFF.

The chain uses TRBV2 and TRBJ2-1; D not resolved. CDR3 length equals 15 residues. V lost 2 bases to trimming and J lost 6 bases, with 14 bases between them. Germline-derived CDR1 and CDR2 are SNHLY and FYNNEI. The CDR3 sequence is CASSESGLEANEQFF. The CDR3 DNA is TGTGCCAGCAGTGAAAGTGGGCTCGAAGCCAATGAGCAGTTCTTC.

The genes are TRBV4-1 and TRBJ1-2; 7 bases agree with TRBD1. CDR1 is MGHRA, CDR2 YSYEKL, per germline. V dropped 2 bases and J dropped 2; count of bases not matched to a gene: 2. CDR3 length: 14 residues. For the CDR3, the DNA is TGCGCCAGCAGCCAAAGGACAGGAAACTATGGCTACACCTTC. As protein: CASSQRTGNYGYTF.

The gene calls are TRBV19 and TRBJ1-5; no definite D call. Trimming pared 1 base from V and 4 bases from J, leaving 11 bases between. Looked up from germline, CDR1 is LNHDA and CDR2 is SQIVND (reference sequence). This CDR3 region has 15 residues. CDR3: CASSIAGRRNQPQHF. In DNA, the CDR3 is TGTGCCAGTAGTATAGCAGGCAGACGGAATCAGCCCCAGCATTTT.

The gene calls are TRBV2 and TRBJ1-6; no clear D gene. Germline loops: CDR1 SNHLY, CDR2 FYNNEI. This CDR3 contains 16 residues. V lost 2 bases and J lost 7, with 15 bases in between. As DNA, the CDR3 is TGTGCCAGCAGTGAACTAGGCCCAGCCAACAATTCACCCCTCCACTTT. Translated: CASSELGPANNSPLHF.

The J gene is TRBJ1-1, the V gene TRBV28; TRBD1 might be the D (6 bases). CDR3 size: 14 residues. Germline V lookup: CDR1 MDHEN, CDR2 SYDVKM. V was pared by 6 bases and J by 1 base, with 12 bases between. CDR3 sequence reads: CASRTGQWNTEAFF. The CDR3 DNA reads as TGTGCCAGCAGAACGGGACAATGGAACACTGAAGCTTTCTTT.